This entry features one TCR beta chain sequence. The data originate from a study of shared clonotypes between healthy human individuals. Authors' data handling: ImmunoSEQ yielded junction-only sequences lacking quality scores, so filtering differed. The data were produced by immunoSEQ multiplex PCR, yet TCRdb's version contains in-frame clones alone and is incomplete. V, J and clone size reflect that table, while D and trimming were determined from the DNA. The data show about 530,000 clones, 75% to 80% seen once. Material for sequencing was PBMCs. This TCR came from a woman aged 40 to 50 in good health. Some clones in this sample may be carry-over from other donors' samples.

The CDR3 region is CSVGGEKLFF. The CDR3, as DNA: TGCAGCGTGGGGGGCGAAAAACTGTTTTTT. V gene TRBV29-1 combines with J gene TRBJ1-4; D might be TRBD1 (6 bases). The CDR3 has 10 residues. V lost 6 bases to trimming and J lost 8 bases, with 7 bases between them. Germline V gives CDR1 SQVTM, CDR2 ANQGSEA. The variable domain in full, with the rest retrieved from reference TRBV29-1 and TRBJ1-4, is SAVISQKPSRDICQRGTSLTIQCQVDSQVTMMFWYRQQPGQSLTLIATANQGSEATYESGFVIDKFPISRPNLTFSTLTVSNMSPEDSSIYLCSVGGEKLFFGSGTQLSVL.